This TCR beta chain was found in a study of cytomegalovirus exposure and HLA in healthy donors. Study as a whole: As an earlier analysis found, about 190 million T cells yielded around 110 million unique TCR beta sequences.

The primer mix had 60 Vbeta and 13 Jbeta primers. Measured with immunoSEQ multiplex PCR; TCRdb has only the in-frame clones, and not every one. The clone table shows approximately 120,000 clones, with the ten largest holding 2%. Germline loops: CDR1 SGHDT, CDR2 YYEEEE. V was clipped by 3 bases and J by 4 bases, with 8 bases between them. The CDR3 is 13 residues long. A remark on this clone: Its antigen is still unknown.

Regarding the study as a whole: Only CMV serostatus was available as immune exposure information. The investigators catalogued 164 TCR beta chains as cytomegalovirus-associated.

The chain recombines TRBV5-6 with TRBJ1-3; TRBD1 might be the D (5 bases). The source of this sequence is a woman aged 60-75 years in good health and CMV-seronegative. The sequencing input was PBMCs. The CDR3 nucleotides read TGTGCCAGCAGCTCAGGGTTAGGAAACACCATATATTTT. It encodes CASSSGLGNTIYF.